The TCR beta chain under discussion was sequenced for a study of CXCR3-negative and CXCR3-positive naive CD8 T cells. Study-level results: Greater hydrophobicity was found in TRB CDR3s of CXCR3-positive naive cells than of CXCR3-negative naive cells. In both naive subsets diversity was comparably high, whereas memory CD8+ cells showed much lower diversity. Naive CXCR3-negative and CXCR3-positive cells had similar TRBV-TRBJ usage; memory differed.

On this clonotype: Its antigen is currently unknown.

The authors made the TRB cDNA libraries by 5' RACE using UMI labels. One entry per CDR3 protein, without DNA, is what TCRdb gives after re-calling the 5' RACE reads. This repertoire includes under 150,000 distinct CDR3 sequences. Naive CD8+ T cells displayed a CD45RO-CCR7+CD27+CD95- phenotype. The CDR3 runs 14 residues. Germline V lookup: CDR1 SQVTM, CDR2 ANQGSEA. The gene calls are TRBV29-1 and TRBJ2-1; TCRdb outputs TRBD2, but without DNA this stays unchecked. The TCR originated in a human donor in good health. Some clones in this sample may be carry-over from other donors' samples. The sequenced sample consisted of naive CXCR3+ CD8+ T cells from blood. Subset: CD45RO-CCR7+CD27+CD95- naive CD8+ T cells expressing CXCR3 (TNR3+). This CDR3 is CSVELAGGYNEQFF.